This TCR beta chain originates from a study of OX40 agonist ivuxolimab in advanced cancers. Study-wide points: By week 6 at 0.1 to 3.0 mg/kg, blood CD4+ and CD8+ T cells had expanded clonally.

The protocol was immunoSEQ multiplex PCR, while the TCRdb copy is restricted to in-frame clones and leaves out a portion. Altogether about 47,000 clones are present, roughly four fifths being singletons, with the ten largest covering 1.6%. Germline V lookup: CDR1 KGHSH, CDR2 LQKENI. Germline trimming cut 3 bases from V and 5 bases from J; bases unmatched to any gene: 11. The CDR3 contains 17 residues. Points on this clone: Its antigen remains unknown.

The sequences come from CD4+ or CD8+ T cells sorted from blood, collected in a trial of the OX40 agonist ivuxolimab. The chain joins TRBV18 to TRBJ2-1; 9 bases agree with TRBD2. The sequence was obtained from an adult with an advanced solid tumor such as melanoma, head and neck, liver or kidney cancer. The CDR3 DNA reads TGTGCCAGCTCACCTGTCGAGGTGGCTAGCGGGAACAATGAGCAGTTCTTC. The encoded protein is CASSPVEVASGNNEQFF.